The 27 T cell receptor beta chains reported below all come from one sample, sequenced in a study of T cell responses to AZD1222 COVID-19 vaccine. Libraries were prepared by immunoSEQ multiplex PCR; TCRdb keeps only in-frame clonotypes and omits some of them. Among about 180,000 clones listed, over 85% were seen once. Sample: peripheral blood, taken 28 days after the second dose of the MenACWY control vaccine. The receptor source for this set is an adult who received the MenACWY meningococcal vaccine as a control.

This rearrangement joins TRBV7-8 to TRBJ1-2; D possibly corresponds to TRBD1 (6 bases). V dropped 7 bases and J dropped 3 bases, with 12 bases sitting between them. Per germline, CDR1 SGHVS and CDR2 FQNEAQ. The CDR3 loop spans 13 amino acids. The CDR3 is CASTGALDYGYTF. The CDR3, as DNA: TGTGCCAGCACAGGGGCGCTTGACTATGGCTACACCTTC.

The chain uses TRBV2 and TRBJ2-1, with D hard to call. Germline CDR1 reads SNHLY; CDR2 reads FYNNEI. CDR3 length equals 11 residues. V was clipped by 9 bases and J by 3 bases, with 6 bases between them. The CDR3 DNA is TGTGCCAGTACCATCTACAATGAGCAGTTCTTC. Translation: CASTIYNEQFF.

The CDR3 sequence is CASGTRGGPQETQYF. Here the CDR3 DNA reads TGTGCCAGTGGAACCCGGGGGGGCCCCCAAGAGACCCAGTACTTC. The chain links TRBV19 to TRBJ2-5, with TRBD2 matching over 8 bases. The V gene end was trimmed by 8 bases and the J gene end by 1 base; junction bases not matched to a gene: 9. CDR1 LNHDA and CDR2 SQIVND come from the germline V gene (reference sequence). The CDR3 length is 15 residues.

This clone has just a few counts. The chain employs TRBV7-3 and TRBJ1-1, with TRBD1 as a possible D gene (6 bases). The CDR3 runs to 13 residues. V dropped 5 bases and J dropped 1 base, with 8 bases sitting between them. The germline V gene encodes CDR1 SGHTA and CDR2 FQGTGA. The CDR3, as DNA: TGTGCCAGCAGCCTGGGACAGAACACTGAAGCTTTCTTT. This sequence encodes CASSLGQNTEAFF.

The rearrangement joins TRBV10-3 to TRBJ1-3; D gene uncertain. The CDR3 extends over 15 amino acids. Germline CDR1 and CDR2: ENHRY and SYGVKD. Trimming pared 6 bases from V and 0 bases from J, leaving 12 bases between. In nucleotides, the CDR3 is TGTGCCATCAGCAACTTACAGAGCTCTGGAAACACCATATATTTT. Its protein product is CAISNLQSSGNTIYF.

This clone was observed a single time. The rearrangement links TRBV6-5 to TRBJ2-7; D could derive from TRBD1 or TRBD2 (5 bases each). CDR1 and CDR2 from the germline V gene are MNHEY and SVGAGI. V lost 4 bases to trimming and J lost 7 bases, with 14 bases between them. This CDR3 has 13 residues. DNA for the CDR3: TGTGCCAGCAGTTCTACCGGGACGGGGGAGCAGTACTTC. This translates into CASSSTGTGEQYF.

This chain links TRBV18 with TRBJ2-1; D remains unclear. The V and J ends lost 1 base and 9 bases respectively, with 10 bases between them. The CDR3 consists of 13 residues. Germline V gene lookup returns CDR1 KGHSH and CDR2 LQKENI. This CDR3 reads CASSPRLDIEQFF. The CDR3 DNA reads as TGTGCCAGCTCACCACGATTAGACATTGAGCAGTTCTTC. The full variable domain, with the rest looked up from reference TRBV18 and TRBJ2-1, is NAGVMQNPRHLVRRRGQEARLRCSPMKGHSHVYWYRQLPEEGLKFMVYLQKENIIDESGMPKERFSAEFPKEGPSILRIQQVVRGDSAAYFCASSPRLDIEQFFGPGTRLTVL.

V usage is TRBV2 and J usage is TRBJ2-2; possibly TRBD2 for D (6 bases). The germline CDR1 and CDR2 sequences are SNHLY and FYNNEI. Trimming took 6 bases from V and 4 from J, leaving 9 bases between them. The length of the CDR3 is 13 residues. The CDR3 is CASRGDSTGELFF. In nucleotides, the CDR3 is TGTGCCAGCAGGGGGGACTCCACCGGGGAGCTGTTTTTT. Full variable domain (missing parts from reference TRBV2 and TRBJ2-2): EPEVTQTPSHQVTQMGQEVILRCVPISNHLYFYWYRQILGQKVEFLVSFYNNEISEKSEIFDDQFSVERPDGSNFTLKIRSTKLEDSAMYFCASRGDSTGELFFGEGSRLTVL.

V and J are TRBV7-3 and TRBJ1-2; a possible D gene is TRBD1 (5 bases). V shed 2 bases and J shed 8 bases, with 12 bases lying between them. Germline V lookup: CDR1 SGHTA, CDR2 FQGTGA. This CDR3 spans 13 amino acids. CDR3 DNA: TGTGCCAGCAGCTTAGGGGAAAGGGGAGGCTACACCTTC. This encodes CASSLGERGGYTF.

The chain uses TRBV6-2 or TRBV6-3 and TRBJ2-7; the D is unclear. V was cut by 0 bases and J by 8 bases, with 11 bases left in between. This CDR3 region has 13 residues. CDR1 is MNHEY, CDR2 SVGEGT, per germline. CDR3 residues: CASSYSLLPKQYF. For the CDR3, the DNA is TGTGCCAGCAGTTACTCGTTATTGCCAAAGCAGTACTTC.

The V and J genes are TRBV30 and TRBJ2-2; D gene uncertain. V was clipped by 5 bases and J by 8 bases, with 15 bases between them. This CDR3 spans 13 amino acids. The germline CDR1 and CDR2 sequences are GTSNPN and SVGIG (reference sequence). CDR3 amino acids: CAWRLDGSGELFF. The CDR3 DNA sequence: TGTGCCTGGCGGCTAGATGGGTCGGGGGAGCTGTTTTTT.

This rearrangement joins TRBV29-1 to TRBJ1-1; TRBD1 agrees at 7 bases. Germline trimming cut 4 bases from V and 1 base from J; bases unmatched to any gene: 3. The CDR3 extends over 13 amino acids. The germline V gene has CDR1 SQVTM and CDR2 ANQGSEA. The CDR3 sequence is CSVAGQENTEAFF. In DNA form, the CDR3 reads TGCAGCGTTGCCGGACAGGAGAACACTGAAGCTTTCTTT.

The CDR3: CASSFLYSGNQPQHF. CDR3 sequence (DNA): TGTGCCAGCAGTTTCCTCTACAGTGGGAATCAGCCCCAGCATTTT. J is TRBJ1-5 and V is TRBV28; D remains ambiguous. V dropped 3 bases and J dropped 4 bases, with 13 bases sitting between them. From germline, CDR1 is MDHEN and CDR2 SYDVKM. The CDR3 consists of 15 residues.

This sequence joins TRBV7-3 and TRBJ1-6, with a possible D match to TRBD1 (6 bases). The CDR3 spans 13 residues. V lost 5 bases to trimming and J lost 8 bases, with 10 bases between them. Per the germline V gene, CDR1 is SGHTA and CDR2 is FQGTGA. This CDR3 reads CASSTNRDSPLHF. DNA of the CDR3: TGTGCCAGCAGCACCAACAGGGATTCACCCCTCCACTTT.

Here the CDR3 reads CASSSRSGQGNSPLHF. The CDR3 DNA follows: TGTGCCAGCTCATCACGGTCGGGACAGGGCAATTCACCCCTCCACTTT. V is TRBV18 and J is TRBJ1-6; 9 bases fit TRBD1. V dropped 5 bases and J dropped 7; count of bases not matched to a gene: 9. The germline gives CDR1 KGHSH, CDR2 LQKENI. There are 16 residues in the CDR3.

The V gene is TRBV12-5, the J gene TRBJ1-3; tentatively, D is TRBD1 (6 bases). Germline V lookup: CDR1 LGHNT, CDR2 FRNRAP. V lost 1 base and J lost 6, with 7 bases in between. The CDR3 totals 13 residues. CDR3 DNA: TGTGCTAGTGGTTTGGCGGGGGCAAACACCATATATTTT. This encodes CASGLAGANTIYF.

The CDR3 reads CASSYSDGGRGYEQYF. The CDR3 DNA reads as TGTGCCAGCAGTTACTCTGACGGTGGCAGGGGCTACGAGCAGTACTTC. The V and J genes are TRBV6-5 and TRBJ2-7; weak D call: TRBD1 (6 bases). The germline V gene has CDR1 MNHEY and CDR2 SVGAGI. Trimming cost V 0 bases and J 3 bases, with 15 bases left between them. The CDR3 runs to 16 residues.

The chain combines TRBV5-8 with TRBJ1-5, with a weak D call TRBD1 (6 bases). The CDR3 consists of 14 residues. V was cut by 2 bases and J by 3 bases, with 9 bases left in between. Germline-derived CDR1 and CDR2 are SGHTS and YDEGEE. CDR3 residues: CASSLQGYNQPQHF. In DNA, the CDR3 is TGTGCCAGCAGCTTACAGGGATACAATCAGCCCCAGCATTTT.

The chain has TRBV6-5 and TRBJ1-4; 8 bases are a match to TRBD1. This CDR3 has 15 residues. In germline, CDR1 is MNHEY, CDR2 SVGAGI. The junction had 7 bases not matched to a gene; V was cut back by 6 bases and J by 4 bases. CDR3 sequence: CASSYLTGVNEKLFF. CDR3 DNA: TGTGCCAGCAGCTACCTGACAGGGGTTAATGAAAAACTGTTTTTT.

The V and J genes are TRBV7-9 and TRBJ1-2; D not resolved. The CDR3 is made up of 14 amino acids. Between the trimmed V and J ends, which lost 1 base and 2 bases, there was a span of 8 bases. Germline assignment: CDR1 SEHNR and CDR2 FQNEAQ (reference sequence). This CDR3 is CASSLVVRNYGYTF. The CDR3, as DNA: TGTGCCAGCAGCTTAGTTGTCAGGAACTATGGCTACACCTTC.

The V and J genes are TRBV3-1 (or the pseudogene TRBV3-2) and TRBJ2-5, with D possibly TRBD2 on 6 matching bases. Trimming stripped 0 bases from V and 5 bases from J, with 19 bases between. CDR1 is LGHDT and CDR2 is YNNKEL in the germline V gene (reference sequence). This CDR3 comprises 17 residues. Here the CDR3 DNA reads TGTGCCAGCAGCCAAGATCCCGCGGGGACTCCCGGGGAGACCCAGTACTTC. This translates into CASSQDPAGTPGETQYF.

This clone was seen a single time. The chain links TRBV24-1 to TRBJ1-1; the D is unclear. V dropped 3 bases and J dropped 1 base, with 11 bases sitting between them. Germline V gene data show CDR1 as KGHDR and CDR2 as SFDVKD. CDR3 length: 15 residues. The CDR3 DNA follows: TGTGCCACCAGTGATGGCCCTCCCCGGAACACTGAAGCTTTCTTT. Translating gives CATSDGPPRNTEAFF.

The DNA for the CDR3 is TGTGCCAGCACCAGGGGTCTAGAGACCCAGTACTTC. Its translation: CASTRGLETQYF. The chain joins TRBV2 to TRBJ2-5; possibly TRBD1 for D (6 bases). Germline lookup yields CDR1 SNHLY and CDR2 FYNNEI. Trimming left V 7 bases short and J 4 bases short, with 10 bases between. The CDR3 has 12 amino acids.

The rearrangement uses TRBV5-1 and TRBJ2-7; the D call may be TRBD1 or TRBD2 (6 bases each). CDR1 is SGHRS, CDR2 YFSETQ, per germline. V lost 4 bases, J lost 2 bases, and 19 bases lay in between. CDR3 length: 16 residues. In DNA, the CDR3 is TGCGCCAGCAGCGTATTCCGTCCGGGGGCCGCCTACGAGCAGTACTTC. The encoded protein is CASSVFRPGAAYEQYF. Supplemented by reference TRBV5-1 and TRBJ2-7, the full variable domain reads KAGVTQTPRYLIKTRGQQVTLSCSPISGHRSVSWYQQTPGQGLQFLFEYFSETQRNKGNFPGRFSGRQFSNSRSEMNVSTLELGDSALYLCASSVFRPGAAYEQYFGPGTRLTVT.

The CDR3 DNA reads TGCGCCAGCAGCCAGGGGACTAGCGGGGGTTTCACCGGGGAGCTGTTTTTT. Its protein product is CASSQGTSGGFTGELFF. The chain couples TRBV4-3 to TRBJ2-2, with 14 bases that match TRBD2. Germline CDR1 and CDR2: LGHNA and YSLEER. The CDR3 runs to 17 residues. V trimming: 3 bases; J trimming: 4 bases; junction bases outside the gene matches: 4.

V usage is TRBV4-3 and J usage is TRBJ1-5, with 8 bases fitting TRBD1. The germline gives CDR1 LGHNA, CDR2 YSLEER. CDR3 length: 14 amino acids. The junction had 9 bases not matched to a gene; V was cut back by 3 bases and J by 11 bases. As DNA, the CDR3 is TGCGCCAGCAGCCAGCACAGGGGGATTGAGGCCCAGCATTTT. Its translation is CASSQHRGIEAQHF.

This chain links TRBV27 with TRBJ1-2, with no clear D. Germline lookup yields CDR1 MNHEY and CDR2 SMNVEV (reference sequence). The CDR3 has 15 residues. V was cut by 6 bases and J by 4 bases, with 18 bases left in between. The CDR3 DNA follows: TGTGCCAGCAGCCCAGTTGACCCGGCCCCCTATGGCTACACCTTC. As protein: CASSPVDPAPYGYTF.